These 14 T cell receptor beta chains came from one sample sequenced in a study of T cells in Graves' hyperthyroidism and ophthalmopathy. Amplification of TCR beta CDR3 regions was performed using RNA transcripts as template. First-round RT-PCR targeting the TCR CDR3 was performed with the HTBI primer set. TCRdb independently ran MiXCR on the multiplex PCR reads; one entry per CDR3 protein. The sample lists about 600,000 distinct CDR3 sequences, more than 15% occurring once. The sequenced sample consisted of blood. The source is a woman aged 40 to 50 with Graves' ophthalmopathy.

This clonotype was detected many times. The chain combines TRBV5-1 with TRBJ2-7; D gene uncertain. V was cut by 0 bases and J by 5 bases, with 9 bases left in between. CDR1 SGHRS and CDR2 YFSETQ come from the germline V gene. The CDR3 is 13 residues long. Here the CDR3 reads CASSLGSANEQYF. The CDR3 bases are TGCGCCAGCAGCTTGGGATCCGCCAACGAGCAGTACTTC.

This clonotype was counted many times. This chain links TRBV10-1 with TRBJ2-1, with unresolved D. The CDR3 has 13 amino acids. V was trimmed by 8 bases and J by 5 bases, leaving 13 bases between them. Germline values: CDR1 WNHNN, CDR2 SYGVQD (reference sequence). CDR3 sequence: CASSSYPDNEQFF. The CDR3 nucleotides are TGCGCCAGCTCGTCCTATCCCGACAATGAGCAGTTCTTC.

This clonotype was observed at least ten times. CDR3 in amino acids: CASSSPRDRGDNEQFF. The CDR3 DNA reads as TGTGCCAGCAGTTCTCCCCGGGACAGGGGTGACAATGAGCAGTTCTTC. The rearrangement links TRBV28 to TRBJ2-1; TRBD1 agrees at 10 bases. The CDR3 is 16 residues long. With 4 bases clipped from V and 5 bases from J, the junction kept 8 bases outside the gene matches. The germline V gene has CDR1 MDHEN and CDR2 SYDVKM.

This clonotype was observed a few times. The chain joins TRBV5-5 to TRBJ2-2, with D possibly matching TRBD2 (5 bases). This CDR3 contains 16 residues. Looked up from germline, CDR1 is SGHKS and CDR2 is YYEKEE (reference sequence). The V end was cut by 7 bases, the J end by 3 bases, with 19 bases between. This chain's CDR3 is CASSSSRGMDTGELFF. For the CDR3, the DNA is TGTGCCAGCTCATCCTCTCGGGGAATGGACACCGGGGAGCTGTTTTTT.

This CDR3 is CASKIAGEHTIYF. CDR3 in DNA: TGTGCCAGCAAAATCGCAGGCGAGCACACCATATATTTT. The V gene is TRBV6-1, the J gene TRBJ1-3; D is unclear. V was trimmed by 7 bases and J by 8 bases, leaving 15 bases between them. CDR3 length: 13 amino acids. Germline loops: CDR1 MNHNS, CDR2 SASEGT.

This clonotype was detected ten times or more. The V call is TRBV30, the J call TRBJ2-7; D is uncertain. The CDR3 is 13 residues long. Trimming cost V 3 bases and J 7 bases, with 16 bases left between them. CDR1 and CDR2 (germline): GTSNPN, SVGIG (reference sequence). Here the CDR3 DNA reads TGTGCCTGGAGGCAGAACGCCTTAGGGGAGCAGTACTTC. As protein: CAWRQNALGEQYF.

V usage is TRBV7-8 and J usage is TRBJ2-7; 8 nucleotides match TRBD2. CDR3 length equals 16 residues. Germline CDR1 SGHVS, CDR2 FQNEAQ. Trimming took 1 base from V and 2 from J; bases not matched to a gene: 7. Here the CDR3 reads CASSLGRLARTYEQYF. In DNA, the CDR3 is TGTGCCAGCAGCTTAGGAAGACTAGCGAGAACCTACGAGCAGTACTTC.

At least ten counts were recorded for this clonotype. This sequence joins TRBV2 and TRBJ1-4, with TRBD1 as a possible D gene (6 bases). With 5 bases removed from V and 11 bases from J, the gap between germline ends came to 15 bases. This CDR3 has 13 residues. The germline CDR1 and CDR2 sequences are SNHLY and FYNNEI. CDR3 amino acids: CASSRTPGHKLFF. Here the CDR3 DNA reads TGTGCCAGCAGTCGTACGCCGGGACACAAACTGTTTTTT.

This chain joins TRBV4-2 and TRBJ2-1; TRBD2 might be the D (5 bases). Germline lookup yields CDR1 LGHNA and CDR2 YNFKEQ. Trimming took off 0 bases at V and 8 bases at J, with 20 bases between the two ends. This CDR3 region has 17 residues. The CDR3 here is CASSQDRTPNPGHEQFF. CDR3 DNA sequence: TGTGCCAGCAGCCAAGATCGGACTCCCAACCCGGGTCATGAGCAGTTCTTC.

This clonotype was seen at least ten times. The rearrangement links TRBV6-1 to TRBJ1-5; no firm D call. CDR3 length: 14 amino acids. Germline assignment: CDR1 MNHNS and CDR2 SASEGT. Trimming pared 5 bases from V and 4 bases from J, leaving 12 bases between. The CDR3 region has the DNA TGTGCCAGCAGTACCTGGGGATCGAATCAGCCCCAGCATTTT. It is translated as CASSTWGSNQPQHF.

This clonotype has at least ten counts. The chain combines TRBV28 with TRBJ1-1, with TRBD1 matching 8 bases. CDR1 is MDHEN and CDR2 is SYDVKM in the germline V gene. The ends lost 5 bases at V and 11 bases at J; junction bases unmatched: 16. This CDR3 contains 15 residues. CDR3 sequence reads: CASSDRGQIRLGAFF. The CDR3 DNA follows: TGTGCCAGCAGTGACAGGGGCCAGATACGGCTGGGGGCTTTCTTT.

This clonotype was observed many times. The gene calls are TRBV28 and TRBJ2-1, with a weak D call TRBD2 (6 bases). CDR3 length: 14 residues. The germline CDR1 and CDR2 sequences are MDHEN and SYDVKM. V lost 3 bases and J lost 6, with 12 bases in between. This CDR3 is CASSLEGLGNEQFF. CDR3 nucleotide sequence: TGTGCCAGCAGTTTGGAGGGTTTGGGCAATGAGCAGTTCTTC.

This clonotype was seen repeatedly, ten times or more. This chain uses TRBV28 with TRBJ1-5, with D possibly being TRBD1 (5 bases). Germline V gene data show CDR1 as MDHEN and CDR2 as SYDVKM. This CDR3 is built from 12 residues. CDR3 coding DNA: TGTGCGTCCAGGGTCCGGAATCAGCCCCAGCATTTT. Its protein is CASRVRNQPQHF. Supplemented by reference TRBV28 and TRBJ1-5, the full variable domain reads DVKVTQSSRYLVKRTGEKVFLECVQDMDHENMFWYRQDPGLGLRLIYFSYDVKMKEKGDIPEGYSVSREKKERFSLILESASTNQTSMYLCASRVRNQPQHFGDGTRLSIL.

This clonotype was recorded at least ten times. The chain uses TRBV12-3 or TRBV12-4 and TRBJ1-5; perhaps TRBD1 as D (5 bases). The CDR3 covers 15 residues. Trimming removed 2 bases from V and 4 bases from J, with 12 bases in between. This CDR3 reads CASSLSREHNQPQHF. CDR3 coding DNA: TGTGCCAGCAGTTTAAGCAGGGAACATAATCAGCCCCAGCATTTT.